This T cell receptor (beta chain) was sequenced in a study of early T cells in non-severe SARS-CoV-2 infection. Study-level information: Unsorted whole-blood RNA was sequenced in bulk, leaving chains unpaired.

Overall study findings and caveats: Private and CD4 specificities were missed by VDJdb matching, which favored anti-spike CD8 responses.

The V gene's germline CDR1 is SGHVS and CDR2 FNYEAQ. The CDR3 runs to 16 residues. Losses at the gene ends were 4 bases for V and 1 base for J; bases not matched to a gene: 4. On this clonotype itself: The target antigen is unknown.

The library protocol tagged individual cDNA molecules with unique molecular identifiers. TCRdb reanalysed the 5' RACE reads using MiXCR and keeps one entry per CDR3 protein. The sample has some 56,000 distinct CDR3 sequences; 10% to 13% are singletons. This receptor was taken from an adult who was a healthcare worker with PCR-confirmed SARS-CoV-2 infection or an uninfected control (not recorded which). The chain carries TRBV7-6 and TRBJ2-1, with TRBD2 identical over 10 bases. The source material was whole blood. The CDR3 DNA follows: TGTGCCAGCAGCTCCTTAGCGGGAGGATCCTACAATGAGCAGTTCTTC. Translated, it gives CASSSLAGGSYNEQFF.